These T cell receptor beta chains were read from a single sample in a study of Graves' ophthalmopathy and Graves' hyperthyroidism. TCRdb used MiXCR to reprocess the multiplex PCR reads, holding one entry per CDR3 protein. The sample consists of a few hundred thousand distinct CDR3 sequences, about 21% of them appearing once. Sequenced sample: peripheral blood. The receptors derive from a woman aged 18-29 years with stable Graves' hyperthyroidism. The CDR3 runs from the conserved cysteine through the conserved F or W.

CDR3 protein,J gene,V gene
CASSPSSGTPYEQYF,TRBJ2-7,TRBV12-3/TRBV12-4
CASSPFSARQETQYF,TRBJ2-5,TRBV7-9
CASSEYLPPGLAKNIQYF,TRBJ2-4,TRBV2
CAWSVARGLGGYTF,TRBJ1-2,TRBV30
CASARDGQETQYF,TRBJ2-5,TRBV5-1
CSVQTSNQPQHF,TRBJ1-5,TRBV29-1
CASDRLAGEDGANVLTF,TRBJ2-6,TRBV30
CASSLEQGSQPQHF,TRBJ1-5,TRBV6-4
CASRGPAQETQYF,TRBJ2-5,TRBV6-2/TRBV6-3
CASSVGQAEAFF,TRBJ1-1,TRBV6-1
CSVGASGNSYEQYF,TRBJ2-7,TRBV29-1
CASREGGNYGYTF,TRBJ1-2,TRBV6-1
CASSIDWRQSGGQYF,TRBJ2-5,TRBV19
CASSEGGGWSNQPQHF,TRBJ1-5,TRBV2
CASSLLDRANQPQHF,TRBJ1-5,TRBV7-8
CASSPPSLEAQYF,TRBJ2-5,TRBV28
CASSSQQGDQPQHF,TRBJ1-5,TRBV28
CSVASGLGVDGYTF,TRBJ1-2,TRBV29-1
CASTGRYNSPLHF,TRBJ1-6,TRBV28
CASSYSPWAGNQPQHF,TRBJ1-5,TRBV6-2/TRBV6-3
CASSPSRDRFYGYTF,TRBJ1-2,TRBV7-8
CASSLKQGATFF,TRBJ1-1,TRBV27
CASSLVATANTEAFF,TRBJ1-1,TRBV11-2
CASSLAGSEAGASEQYF,TRBJ2-7,TRBV11-1
CATSSTIRNQPQHF,TRBJ1-5,TRBV15
CASSLSVGESEAFF,TRBJ1-1,TRBV11-2
CASRRTGTSGRARETQYF,TRBJ2-5,TRBV6-1
CASSTGTAETQYF,TRBJ2-5,TRBV5-1
CASSYSGAAVNKAFF,TRBJ1-1,TRBV6-5
CASSYSGTAYSYEQYF,TRBJ2-7,TRBV6-5
CASSEAASSGANVLTF,TRBJ2-6,TRBV6-1
CASSPLRDTKETQYF,TRBJ2-5,TRBV4-1
CASSLADSYQPQHF,TRBJ1-5,TRBV7-9
CASRTSGRAYEQYF,TRBJ2-7,TRBV7-2
CASSPSPLGAEAFF,TRBJ1-1,TRBV7-2
CASSLGGSYGYTF,TRBJ1-2,TRBV12-3/TRBV12-4
CAISVSAVTSGANVLTF,TRBJ2-6,TRBV10-3
CASKTGGSYEQYF,TRBJ2-7,TRBV28
CASSIGTSAHSGANVLTF,TRBJ2-6,TRBV19
CASSFARAYEQYF,TRBJ2-7,TRBV7-2